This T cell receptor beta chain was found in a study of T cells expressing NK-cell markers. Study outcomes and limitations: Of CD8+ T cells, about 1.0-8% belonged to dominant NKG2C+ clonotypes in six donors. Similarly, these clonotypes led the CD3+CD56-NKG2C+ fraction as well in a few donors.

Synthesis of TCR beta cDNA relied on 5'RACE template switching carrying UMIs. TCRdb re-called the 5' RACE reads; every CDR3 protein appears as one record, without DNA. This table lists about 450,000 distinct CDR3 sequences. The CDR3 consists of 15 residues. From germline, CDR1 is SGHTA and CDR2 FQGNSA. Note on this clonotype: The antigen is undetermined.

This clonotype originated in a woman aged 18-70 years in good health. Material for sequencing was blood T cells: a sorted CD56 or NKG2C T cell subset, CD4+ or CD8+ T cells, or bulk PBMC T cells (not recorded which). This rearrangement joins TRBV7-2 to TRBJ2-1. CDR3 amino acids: CASSLATVQYNEQFF.